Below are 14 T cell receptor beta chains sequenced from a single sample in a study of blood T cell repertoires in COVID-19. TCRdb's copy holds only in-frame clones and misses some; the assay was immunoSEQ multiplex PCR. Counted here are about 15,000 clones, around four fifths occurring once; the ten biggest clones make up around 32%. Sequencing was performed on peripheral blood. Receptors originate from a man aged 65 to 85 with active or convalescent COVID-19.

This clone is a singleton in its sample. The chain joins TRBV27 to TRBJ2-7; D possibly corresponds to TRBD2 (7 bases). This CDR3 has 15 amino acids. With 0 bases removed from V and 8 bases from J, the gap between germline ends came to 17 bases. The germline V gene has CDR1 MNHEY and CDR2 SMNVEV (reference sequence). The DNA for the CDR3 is TGTGCCAGCAGTTTATCGAGAGAGGGGGGGCTTAAGCAGTACTTC. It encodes CASSLSREGGLKQYF.

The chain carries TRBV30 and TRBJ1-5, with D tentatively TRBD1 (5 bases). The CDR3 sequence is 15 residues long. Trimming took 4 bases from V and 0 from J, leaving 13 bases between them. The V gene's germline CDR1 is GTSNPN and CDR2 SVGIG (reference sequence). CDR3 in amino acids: CAWNSRGYSNQPQHF. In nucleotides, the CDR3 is TGTGCCTGGAACAGTAGGGGATATAGCAATCAGCCCCAGCATTTT.

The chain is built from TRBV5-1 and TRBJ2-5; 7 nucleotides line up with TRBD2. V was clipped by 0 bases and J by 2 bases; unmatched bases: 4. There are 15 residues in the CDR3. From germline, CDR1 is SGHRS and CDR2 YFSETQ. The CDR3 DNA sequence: TGCGCCAGCAGCTTGGACGGGAGGCTTCAAGAGACCCAGTACTTC. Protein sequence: CASSLDGRLQETQYF. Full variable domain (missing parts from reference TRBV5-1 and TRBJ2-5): KAGVTQTPRYLIKTRGQQVTLSCSPISGHRSVSWYQQTPGQGLQFLFEYFSETQRNKGNFPGRFSGRQFSNSRSEMNVSTLELGDSALYLCASSLDGRLQETQYFGPGTRLLVL.

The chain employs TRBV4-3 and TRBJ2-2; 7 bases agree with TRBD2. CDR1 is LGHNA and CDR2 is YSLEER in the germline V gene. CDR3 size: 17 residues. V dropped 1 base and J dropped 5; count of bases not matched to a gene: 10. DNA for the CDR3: TGCGCCAGCAGCCAAGGAAGGGGCGGGGGTGTTACCGGGGAGCTGTTTTTT. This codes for CASSQGRGGGVTGELFF.

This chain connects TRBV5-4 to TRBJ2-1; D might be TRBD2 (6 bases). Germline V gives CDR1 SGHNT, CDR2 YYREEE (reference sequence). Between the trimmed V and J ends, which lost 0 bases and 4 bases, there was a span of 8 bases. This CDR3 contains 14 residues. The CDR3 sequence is CASSLEAGYNEQFF. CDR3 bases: TGTGCCAGCAGCTTGGAGGCGGGGTACAATGAGCAGTTCTTC.

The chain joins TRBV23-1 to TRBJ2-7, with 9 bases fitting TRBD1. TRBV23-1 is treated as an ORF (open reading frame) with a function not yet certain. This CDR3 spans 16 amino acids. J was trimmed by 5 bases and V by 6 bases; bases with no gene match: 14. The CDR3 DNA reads TGCGCCAGCAGCCATCACGGGCCTGGGGACAGGGACGAGCAGTACTTC. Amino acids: CASSHHGPGDRDEQYF.

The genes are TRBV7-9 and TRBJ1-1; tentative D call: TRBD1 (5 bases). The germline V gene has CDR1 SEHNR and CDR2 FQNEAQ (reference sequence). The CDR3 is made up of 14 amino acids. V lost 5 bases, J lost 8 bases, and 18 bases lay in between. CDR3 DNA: TGTGCCAGCAGCGTTAGCACGGAGGGGCGAGAAGCTTTCTTT. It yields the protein CASSVSTEGREAFF. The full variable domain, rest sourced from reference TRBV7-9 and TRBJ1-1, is DTGVSQNPRHKITKRGQNVTFRCDPISEHNRLYWYRQTLGQGPEFLTYFQNEAQLEKSRLLSDRFSAERPKGSFSTLEIQRTEQGDSAMYLCASSVSTEGREAFFGQGTRLTVV.

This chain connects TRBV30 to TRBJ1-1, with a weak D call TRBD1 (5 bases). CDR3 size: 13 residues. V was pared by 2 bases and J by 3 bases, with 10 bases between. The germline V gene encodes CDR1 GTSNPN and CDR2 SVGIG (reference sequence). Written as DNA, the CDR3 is TGTGCCTGGAGTAAGGGGCAGGACACTGAAGCTTTCTTT. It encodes CAWSKGQDTEAFF.

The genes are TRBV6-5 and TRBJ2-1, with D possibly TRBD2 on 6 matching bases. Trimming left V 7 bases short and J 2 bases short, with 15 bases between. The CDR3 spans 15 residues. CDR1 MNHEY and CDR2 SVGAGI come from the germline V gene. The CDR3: CASTQGSGTYNEQFF. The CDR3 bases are TGTGCCAGCACCCAGGGTAGCGGAACCTACAATGAGCAGTTCTTC.

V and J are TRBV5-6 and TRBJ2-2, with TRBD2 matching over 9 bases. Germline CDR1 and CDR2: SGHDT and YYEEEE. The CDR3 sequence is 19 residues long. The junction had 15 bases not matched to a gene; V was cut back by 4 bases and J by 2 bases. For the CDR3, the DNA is TGTGCCAGCAGCCTTTACCGGGACTCGCGGGGGGGCAACACCGGGGAGCTGTTTTTT. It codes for CASSLYRDSRGGNTGELFF.

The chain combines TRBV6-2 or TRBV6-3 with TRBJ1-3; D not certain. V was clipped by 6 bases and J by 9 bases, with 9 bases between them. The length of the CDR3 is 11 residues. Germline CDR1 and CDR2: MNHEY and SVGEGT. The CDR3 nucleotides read TGTGCCAGCAGCCTTCCAGGCACCATATATTTT. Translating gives CASSLPGTIYF.

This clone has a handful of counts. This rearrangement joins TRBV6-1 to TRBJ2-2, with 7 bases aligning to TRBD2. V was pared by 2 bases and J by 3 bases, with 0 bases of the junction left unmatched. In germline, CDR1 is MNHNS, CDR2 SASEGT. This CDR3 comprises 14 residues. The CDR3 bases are TGTGCCAGCAGTGAACTAGCGGACACCGGGGAGCTGTTTTTT. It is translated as CASSELADTGELFF.

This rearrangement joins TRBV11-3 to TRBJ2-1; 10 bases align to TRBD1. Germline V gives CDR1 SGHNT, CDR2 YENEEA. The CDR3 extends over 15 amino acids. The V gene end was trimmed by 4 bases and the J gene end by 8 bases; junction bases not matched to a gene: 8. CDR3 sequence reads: CASSSQTGGWDEQFF. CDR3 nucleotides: TGTGCCAGCAGCTCCCAGACAGGGGGCTGGGATGAGCAGTTCTTC.

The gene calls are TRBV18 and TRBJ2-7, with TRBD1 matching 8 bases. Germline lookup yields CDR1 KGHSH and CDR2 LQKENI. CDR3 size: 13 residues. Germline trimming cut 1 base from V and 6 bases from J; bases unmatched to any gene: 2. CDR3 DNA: TGTGCCAGCTCACCACGCACAGGGGGCGAGCAGTACTTC. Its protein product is CASSPRTGGEQYF.